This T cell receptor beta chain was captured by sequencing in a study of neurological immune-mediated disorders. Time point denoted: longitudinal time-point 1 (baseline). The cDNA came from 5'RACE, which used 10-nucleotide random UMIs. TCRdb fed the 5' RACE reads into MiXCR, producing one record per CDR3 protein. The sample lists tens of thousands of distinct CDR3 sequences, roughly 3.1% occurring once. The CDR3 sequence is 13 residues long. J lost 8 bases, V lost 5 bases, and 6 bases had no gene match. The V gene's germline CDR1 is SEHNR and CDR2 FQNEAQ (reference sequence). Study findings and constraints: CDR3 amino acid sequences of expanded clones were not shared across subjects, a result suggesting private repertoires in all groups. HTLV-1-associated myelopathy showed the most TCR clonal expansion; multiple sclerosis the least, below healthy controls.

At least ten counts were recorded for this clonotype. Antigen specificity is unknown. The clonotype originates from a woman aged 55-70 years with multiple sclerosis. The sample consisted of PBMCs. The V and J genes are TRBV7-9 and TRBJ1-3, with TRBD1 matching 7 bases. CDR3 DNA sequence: TGTGCCAGCAGCCTTGGGACAGATCACACCATATATTTT. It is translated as CASSLGTDHTIYF.